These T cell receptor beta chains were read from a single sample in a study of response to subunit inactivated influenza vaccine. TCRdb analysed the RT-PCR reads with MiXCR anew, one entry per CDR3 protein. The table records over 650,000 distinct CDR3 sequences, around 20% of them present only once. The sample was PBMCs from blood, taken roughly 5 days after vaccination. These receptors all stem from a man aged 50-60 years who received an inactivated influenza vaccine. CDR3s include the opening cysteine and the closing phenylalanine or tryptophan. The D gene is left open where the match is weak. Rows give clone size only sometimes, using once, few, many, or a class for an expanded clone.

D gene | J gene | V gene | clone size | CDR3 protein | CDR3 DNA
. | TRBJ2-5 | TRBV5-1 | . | CASSMIQGAEETQYF | TGCGCCAGCAGCATGATCCAGGGCGCGGAAGAGACCCAGTACTTC
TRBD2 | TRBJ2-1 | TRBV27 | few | CASSLSLAGGVYEQFF | TGTGCCAGCAGTTTATCTCTAGCGGGAGGGGTCTATGAGCAGTTCTTC
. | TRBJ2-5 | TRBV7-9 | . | CASSLTGVRETQYF | TGTGCCAGCAGCTTAACCGGGGTGAGGGAGACCCAGTACTTC
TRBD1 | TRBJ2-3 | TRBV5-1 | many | CASSFGDRVKADTQYF | TGCGCCAGCAGCTTCGGGGACAGGGTTAAGGCAGATACGCAGTATTTT
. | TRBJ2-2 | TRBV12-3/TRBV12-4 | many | CASPARNTGELFF | TGTGCCAGTCCAGCGAGAAACACCGGGGAGCTGTTTTTT
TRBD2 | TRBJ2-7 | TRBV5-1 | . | CASSLLGTSVTYEQYF | TGCGCCAGCAGCCTCCTAGGTACTAGCGTAACCTACGAGCAGTACTTC
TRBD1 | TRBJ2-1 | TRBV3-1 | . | CASSQARTGGYNEQFF | TGTGCCAGCAGCCAAGCCCGGACAGGGGGCTACAATGAGCAGTTCTTC
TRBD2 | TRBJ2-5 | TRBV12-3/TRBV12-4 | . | CASRTGLADIFETQYF | TGTGCCAGCAGAACTGGACTAGCGGACATTTTCGAGACCCAGTACTTC
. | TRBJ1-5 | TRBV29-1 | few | CSVAPDRNQPQHF | TGCAGCGTTGCCCCGGACAGAAATCAGCCCCAGCATTTT
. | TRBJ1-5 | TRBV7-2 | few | CASSLVVGNQPQHF | TGTGCCAGCAGCTTAGTTGTGGGCAATCAGCCCCAGCATTTT
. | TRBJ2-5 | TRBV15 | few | CATSSVRETQYF | TGTGCCACCAGCAGCGTCAGGGAGACCCAGTACTTC
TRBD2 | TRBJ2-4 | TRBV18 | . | CASSPSLVGLAENIQYF | TGTGCCAGCTCACCCTCCCTTGTCGGACTAGCGGAAAACATTCAGTACTTC
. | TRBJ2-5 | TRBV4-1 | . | CASSQEGQTQYF | TGCGCCAGCAGCCAAGAGGGGCAGACCCAGTACTTC
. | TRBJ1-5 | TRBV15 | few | CATSKHQPQHF | TGTGCCACCAGCAAGCATCAGCCCCAGCATTTT
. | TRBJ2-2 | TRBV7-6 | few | CASSPPPRPGELFF | TGTGCCAGCAGCCCCCCGCCAAGGCCCGGGGAGCTGTTTTTT
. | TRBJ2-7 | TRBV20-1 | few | CSARGHYEQYF | TGCAGTGCTAGGGGTCACTACGAGCAGTACTTC
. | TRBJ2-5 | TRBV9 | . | CASSSLPGWQETQYF | TGTGCCAGCAGCTCACTCCCGGGGTGGCAAGAGACCCAGTACTTC
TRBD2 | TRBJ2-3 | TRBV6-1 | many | CASSPGGAIDTQYF | TGTGCCAGCAGCCCCGGGGGGGCCATAGATACGCAGTATTTT
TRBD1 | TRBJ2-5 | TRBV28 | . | CASIPNPGQGVGETQYF | TGTGCCAGCATTCCCAATCCGGGACAGGGGGTGGGCGAGACCCAGTACTTC
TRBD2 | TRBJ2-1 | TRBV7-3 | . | CASSLNPLAGVEQFF | TGTGCCAGCAGCTTAAATCCCCTAGCGGGAGTTGAGCAGTTCTTC
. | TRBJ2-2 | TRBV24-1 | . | CATSDSLRKATGELFF | TGTGCCACCAGTGATTCCCTCAGAAAAGCGACCGGGGAGCTGTTTTTT
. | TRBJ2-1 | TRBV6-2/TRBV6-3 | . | CASNAGGPYNEQFF | TGTGCCAGCAACGCTGGGGGACCCTACAATGAGCAGTTCTTC
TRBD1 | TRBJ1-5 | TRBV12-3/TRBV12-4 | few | CASSPSGGVNQPQHF | TGTGCCAGCAGTCCCTCAGGGGGCGTCAATCAGCCCCAGCATTTT
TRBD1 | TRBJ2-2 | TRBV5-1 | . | CASSLRDRPFETGELFF | TGCGCCAGCAGCCTCCGGGACAGGCCCTTCGAGACCGGGGAGCTGTTTTTT
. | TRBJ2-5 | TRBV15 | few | CATATFEQETQYF | TGTGCCACCGCCACATTTGAACAAGAGACCCAGTACTTC
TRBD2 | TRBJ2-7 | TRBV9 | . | CASSPHALAADYEQYF | TGTGCCAGCAGCCCCCACGCCCTAGCGGCGGATTACGAGCAGTACTTC
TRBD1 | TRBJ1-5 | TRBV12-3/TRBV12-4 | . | CASSQTGGGRNQPQHF | TGTGCCAGCAGCCAGACAGGGGGTGGGCGCAATCAGCCCCAGCATTTT
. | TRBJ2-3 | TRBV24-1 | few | CATSGARGLTSTDTQYF | TGTGCCACCAGTGGTGCCAGGGGACTCACTAGCACAGATACGCAGTATTTT
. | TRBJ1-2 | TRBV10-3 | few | CASTGNTNYGYTF | TGTGCCTCCACCGGGAACACGAACTATGGCTACACCTTC
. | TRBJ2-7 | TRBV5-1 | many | CASSVYSDGYEQYF | TGCGCCAGCAGCGTGTACTCGGACGGCTACGAGCAGTACTTC
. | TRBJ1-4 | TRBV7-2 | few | CASRLGHGDEKLFF | TGTGCCAGCAGACTGGGGCACGGAGATGAAAAACTGTTTTTT
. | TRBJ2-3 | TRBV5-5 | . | CASSLWDWTDTQYF | TGTGCCAGCAGCTTGTGGGACTGGACAGATACGCAGTATTTT
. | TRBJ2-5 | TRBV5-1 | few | CASSFRQFKQETQYF | TGCGCCAGCAGCTTCCGACAGTTCAAACAAGAGACCCAGTACTTC
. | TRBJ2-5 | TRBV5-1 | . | CASSLGSPGGEETQYF | TGCGCCAGCAGCTTAGGATCCCCGGGGGGCGAAGAGACCCAGTACTTC
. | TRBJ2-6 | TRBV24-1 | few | CATSEGSFSGANVLTF | TGTGCCACCAGTGAGGGCAGCTTCTCGGGGGCCAACGTCCTGACTTTC
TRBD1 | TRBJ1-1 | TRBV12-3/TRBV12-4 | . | CASSYTGVRVSEAFF | TGTGCCAGCAGTTATACAGGGGTTCGGGTTTCTGAAGCTTTCTTT
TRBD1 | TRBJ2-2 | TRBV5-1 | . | CASSFTGTGYTGELFF | TGCGCCAGCAGCTTCACCGGGACAGGGTACACCGGGGAGCTGTTTTTT
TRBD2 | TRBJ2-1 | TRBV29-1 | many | CSVGTSGYNEQFF | TGCAGCGTAGGGACTAGCGGATACAATGAGCAGTTCTTC
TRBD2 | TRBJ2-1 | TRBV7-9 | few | CASSLARLAGVEQFF | TGTGCCAGCAGCTTAGCGCGACTAGCGGGAGTGGAGCAGTTCTTC
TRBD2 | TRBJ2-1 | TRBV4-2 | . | CASSQDQFGGAYEQFF | TGTGCCAGCAGCCAAGATCAATTCGGGGGGGCCTATGAGCAGTTCTTC
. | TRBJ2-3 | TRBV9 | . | CASSVVVGITDTQYF | TGTGCCAGCAGCGTTGTAGTGGGGATCACAGATACGCAGTATTTT
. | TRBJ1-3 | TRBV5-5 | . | CASSLLDRPGNTIYF | TGTGCCAGCAGCTTGTTAGATCGCCCTGGAAACACCATATATTTT
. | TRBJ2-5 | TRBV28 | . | CASSFTAGGETQYF | TGTGCCAGCAGTTTCACAGCTGGGGGAGAGACCCAGTACTTC
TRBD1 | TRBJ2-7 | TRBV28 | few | CASSFIGQGFGEQYF | TGTGCCAGCAGTTTCATCGGACAGGGGTTCGGCGAGCAGTACTTC
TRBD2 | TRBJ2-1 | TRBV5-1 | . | CASSLGGLAEHNEQFF | TGCGCCAGCAGCTTGGGAGGACTAGCGGAGCACAATGAGCAGTTCTTC
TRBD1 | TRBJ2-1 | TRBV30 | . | CAWSADRSSYNEQFF | TGTGCCTGGAGTGCGGACAGGAGCTCCTACAATGAGCAGTTCTTC
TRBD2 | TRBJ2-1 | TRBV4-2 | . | CASSQGISGLAGGPNEQFF | TGTGCCAGCAGCCAAGGGATCTCGGGACTAGCGGGGGGGCCCAATGAGCAGTTCTTC
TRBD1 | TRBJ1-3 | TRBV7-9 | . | CASSNRQGVYDTIYF | TGTGCCAGCAGCAATCGACAGGGCGTCTATGACACCATATATTTT